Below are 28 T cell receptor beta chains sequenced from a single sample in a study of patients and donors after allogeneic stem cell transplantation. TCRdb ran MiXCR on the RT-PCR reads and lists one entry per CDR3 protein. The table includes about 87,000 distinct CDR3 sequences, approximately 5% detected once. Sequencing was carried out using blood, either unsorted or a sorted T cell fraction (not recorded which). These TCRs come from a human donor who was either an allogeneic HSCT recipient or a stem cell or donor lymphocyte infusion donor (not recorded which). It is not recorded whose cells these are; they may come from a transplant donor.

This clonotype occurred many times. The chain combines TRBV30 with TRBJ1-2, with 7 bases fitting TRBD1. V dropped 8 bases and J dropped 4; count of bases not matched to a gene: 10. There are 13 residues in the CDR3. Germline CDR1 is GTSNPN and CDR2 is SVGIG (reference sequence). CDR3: CAEWTGSFYGYTF. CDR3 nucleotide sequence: TGTGCCGAATGGACAGGATCTTTCTATGGCTACACCTTC.

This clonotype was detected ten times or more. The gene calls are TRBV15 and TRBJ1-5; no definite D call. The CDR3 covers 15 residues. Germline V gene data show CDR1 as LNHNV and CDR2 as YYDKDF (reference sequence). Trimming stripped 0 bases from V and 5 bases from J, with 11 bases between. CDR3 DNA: TGTGCCACCAGCAGAGAACACCTACGGGATCAGCCCCAGCATTTT. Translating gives CATSREHLRDQPQHF. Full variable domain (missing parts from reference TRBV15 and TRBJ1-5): DAMVIQNPRYQVTQFGKPVTLSCSQTLNHNVMYWYQQKSSQAPKLLFHYYDKDFNNEADTPDNFQSRRPNTSFCFLDIRSPGLGDTAMYLCATSREHLRDQPQHFGDGTRLSIL.

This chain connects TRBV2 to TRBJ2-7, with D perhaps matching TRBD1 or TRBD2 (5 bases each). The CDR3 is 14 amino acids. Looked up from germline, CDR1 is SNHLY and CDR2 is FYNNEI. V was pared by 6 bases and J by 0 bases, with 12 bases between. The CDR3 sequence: CASSAGTYSYEQYF. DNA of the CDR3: TGTGCCAGCAGCGCCGGGACGTACTCCTACGAGCAGTACTTC.

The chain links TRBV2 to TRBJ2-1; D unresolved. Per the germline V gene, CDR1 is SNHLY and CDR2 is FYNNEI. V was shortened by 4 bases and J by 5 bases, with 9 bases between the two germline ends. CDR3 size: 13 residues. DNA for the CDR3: TGTGCCAGCAGTGTGTTTAGAAACAATGAGCAGTTCTTC. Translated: CASSVFRNNEQFF.

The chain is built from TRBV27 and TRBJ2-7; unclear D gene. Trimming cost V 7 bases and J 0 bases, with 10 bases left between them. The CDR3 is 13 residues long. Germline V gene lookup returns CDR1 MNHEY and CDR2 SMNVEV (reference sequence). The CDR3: CASKDADSYEQYF. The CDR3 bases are TGTGCCAGCAAGGACGCCGACTCCTACGAGCAGTACTTC.

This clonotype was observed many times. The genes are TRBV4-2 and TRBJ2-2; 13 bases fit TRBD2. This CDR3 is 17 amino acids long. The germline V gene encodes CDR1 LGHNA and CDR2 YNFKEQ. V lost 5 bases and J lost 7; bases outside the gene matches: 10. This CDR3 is CASSKGGLAGLGGELFF. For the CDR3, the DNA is TGTGCCAGCAGCAAGGGGGGACTAGCGGGGCTTGGCGGGGAGCTGTTTTTT.

CDR3 protein: CASSPRGRSGNQPQHF. The DNA for the CDR3 is TGTGCCAGCAGCCCCCGGGGGCGAAGTGGCAATCAGCCCCAGCATTTT. V and J are TRBV7-2 and TRBJ1-5, with D perhaps TRBD1 (6 bases). This CDR3 contains 16 residues. The germline CDR1 and CDR2 sequences are SGHTA and FQGNSA. V was cut by 5 bases and J by 2 bases, with 16 bases left in between.

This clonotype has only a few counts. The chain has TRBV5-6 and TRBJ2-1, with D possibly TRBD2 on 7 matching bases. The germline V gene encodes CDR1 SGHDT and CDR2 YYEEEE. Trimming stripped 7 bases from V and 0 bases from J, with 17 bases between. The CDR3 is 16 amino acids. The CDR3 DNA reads TGTGCCAGCCTCACGGGGGGCGTAAGCTCCTACAATGAGCAGTTCTTC. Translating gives CASLTGGVSSYNEQFF.

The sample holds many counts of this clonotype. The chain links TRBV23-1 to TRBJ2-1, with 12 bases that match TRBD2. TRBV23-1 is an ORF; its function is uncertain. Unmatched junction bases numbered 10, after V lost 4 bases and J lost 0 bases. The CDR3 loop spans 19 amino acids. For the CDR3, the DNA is TGCGCCAGCAGTCGTCTACTAGCGGGAGGACCTACCTCCTACAATGAGCAGTTCTTC. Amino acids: CASSRLLAGGPTSYNEQFF.

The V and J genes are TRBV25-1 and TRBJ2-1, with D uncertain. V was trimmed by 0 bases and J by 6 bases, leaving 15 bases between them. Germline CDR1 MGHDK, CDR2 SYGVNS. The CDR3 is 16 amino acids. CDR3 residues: CASSEYLSYSPNEQFF. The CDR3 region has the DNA TGTGCCAGCAGTGAATACCTAAGCTACAGCCCCAATGAGCAGTTCTTC. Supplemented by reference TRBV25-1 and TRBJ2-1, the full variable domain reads EADIYQTPRYLVIGTGKKITLECSQTMGHDKMYWYQQDPGMELHLIHYSYGVNSTEKGDLSSESTVSRIRTEHFPLTLESARPSHTSQYLCASSEYLSYSPNEQFFGPGTRLTVL.

CDR3 nucleotides: TGTGCCATCAACAAGGGTAGCGGGAGTGGTAATGAGCAGTTCTTC. Its protein product is CAINKGSGSGNEQFF. This chain links TRBV2 with TRBJ2-1, with 9 bases that match TRBD2. The CDR3 is 15 amino acids. From germline, CDR1 is SNHLY and CDR2 FYNNEI. V dropped 10 bases and J dropped 7; count of bases not matched to a gene: 14.

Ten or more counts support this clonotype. Here the CDR3 DNA reads TGTGCCAGCAGCTCACGGACAGGGGGGGAAAAACTGTTTTTT. This sequence encodes CASSSRTGGEKLFF. V usage is TRBV7-2 and J usage is TRBJ1-4; 10 positions agree with TRBD1. This CDR3 has 14 amino acids. Losses at the gene ends were 4 bases for V and 8 bases for J; bases not matched to a gene: 4. CDR1 is SGHTA, CDR2 FQGNSA, per germline.

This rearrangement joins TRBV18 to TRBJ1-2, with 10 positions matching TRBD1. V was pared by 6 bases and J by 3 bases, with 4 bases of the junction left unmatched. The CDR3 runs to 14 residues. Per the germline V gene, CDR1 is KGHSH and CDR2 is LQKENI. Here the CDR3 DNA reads TGTGCCAGCTCGCAAGGACAGGGGGACTATGGCTACACCTTC. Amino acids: CASSQGQGDYGYTF.

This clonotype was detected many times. CDR3 loop: CASSTLAEHTGELFF. As DNA, the CDR3 is TGTGCCAGCAGCACACTAGCGGAGCACACCGGGGAGCTGTTTTTT. J is TRBJ2-2 and V is TRBV5-4; 8 nucleotides line up with TRBD2. The germline V gene has CDR1 SGHNT and CDR2 YYREEE (reference sequence). The junction had 5 bases not matched to a gene; V was cut back by 4 bases and J by 3 bases. The CDR3 totals 15 residues.

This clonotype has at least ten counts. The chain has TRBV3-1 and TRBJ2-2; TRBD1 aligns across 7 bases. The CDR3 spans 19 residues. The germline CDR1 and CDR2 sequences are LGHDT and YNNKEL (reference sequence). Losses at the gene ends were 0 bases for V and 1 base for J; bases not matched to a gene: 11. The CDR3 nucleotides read TGTGCCAGCAGCCAAGATTTAGGTTGGGACAGTCAGAACACCGGGGAGCTGTTTTTT. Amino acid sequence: CASSQDLGWDSQNTGELFF. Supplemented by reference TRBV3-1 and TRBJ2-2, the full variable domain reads DTAVSQTPKYLVTQMGNDKSIKCEQNLGHDTMYWYKQDSKKFLKIMFSYNNKELIINETVPNRFSPKSPDKAHLNLHINSLELGDSAVYFCASSQDLGWDSQNTGELFFGEGSRLTVL.

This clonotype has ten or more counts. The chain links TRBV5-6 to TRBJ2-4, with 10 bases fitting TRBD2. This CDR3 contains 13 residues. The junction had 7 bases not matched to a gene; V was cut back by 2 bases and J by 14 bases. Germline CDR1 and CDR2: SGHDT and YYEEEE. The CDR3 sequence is CASSLGLAGAEYF. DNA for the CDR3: TGTGCCAGCAGCTTAGGTCTAGCGGGAGCGGAGTACTTC.

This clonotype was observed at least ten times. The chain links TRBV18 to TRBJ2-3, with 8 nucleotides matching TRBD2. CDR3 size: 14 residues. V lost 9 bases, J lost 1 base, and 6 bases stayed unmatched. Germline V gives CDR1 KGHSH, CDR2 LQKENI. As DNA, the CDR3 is TGTGCCAGTTTAAGCGGGAGTGGCACAGATACGCAGTATTTT. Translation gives CASLSGSGTDTQYF.

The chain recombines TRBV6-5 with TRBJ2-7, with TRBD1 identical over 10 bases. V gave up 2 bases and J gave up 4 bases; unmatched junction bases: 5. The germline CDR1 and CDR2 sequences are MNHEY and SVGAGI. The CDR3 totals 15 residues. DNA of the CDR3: TGTGCCAGCAGTTACGACGGGACAGGGGTGTACGAGCAGTACTTC. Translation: CASSYDGTGVYEQYF.

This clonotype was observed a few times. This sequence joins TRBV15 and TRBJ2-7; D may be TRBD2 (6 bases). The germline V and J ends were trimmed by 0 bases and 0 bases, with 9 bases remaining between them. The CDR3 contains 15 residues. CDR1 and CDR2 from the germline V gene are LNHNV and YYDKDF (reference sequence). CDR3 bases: TGTGCCACCAGCAGAGATGGCGGGGCCTCCTACGAGCAGTACTTC. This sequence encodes CATSRDGGASYEQYF.

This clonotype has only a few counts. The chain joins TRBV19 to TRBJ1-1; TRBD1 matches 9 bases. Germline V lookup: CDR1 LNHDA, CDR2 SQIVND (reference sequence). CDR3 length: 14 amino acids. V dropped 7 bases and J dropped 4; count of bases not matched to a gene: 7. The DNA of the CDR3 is TGTGCCAGTACCTACAGGGGGCGGATCACTGAAGCTTTCTTT. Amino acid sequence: CASTYRGRITEAFF.

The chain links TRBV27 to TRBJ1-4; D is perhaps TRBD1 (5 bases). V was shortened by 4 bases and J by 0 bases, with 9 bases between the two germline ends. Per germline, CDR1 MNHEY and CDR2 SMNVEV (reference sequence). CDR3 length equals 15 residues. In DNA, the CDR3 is TGTGCCAGCAGTTATCAGGGCGCAACTAATGAAAAACTGTTTTTT. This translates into CASSYQGATNEKLFF.

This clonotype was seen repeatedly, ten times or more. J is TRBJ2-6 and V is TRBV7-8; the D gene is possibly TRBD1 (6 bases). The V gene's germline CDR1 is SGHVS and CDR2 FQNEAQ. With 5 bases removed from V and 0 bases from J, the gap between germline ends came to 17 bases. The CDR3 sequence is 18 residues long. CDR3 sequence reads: CASSVYRVLLSGANVLTF. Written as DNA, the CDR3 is TGTGCCAGCAGCGTGTACAGGGTTCTCCTCTCTGGGGCCAACGTCCTGACTTTC. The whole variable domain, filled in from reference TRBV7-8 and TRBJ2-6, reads GAGVSQSPRYKVAKRGQDVALRCDPISGHVSLFWYQQALGQGPEFLTYFQNEAQLDKSGLPSDRFFAERPEGSVSTLKIQRTQQEDSAVYLCASSVYRVLLSGANVLTFGAGSRLTVL.

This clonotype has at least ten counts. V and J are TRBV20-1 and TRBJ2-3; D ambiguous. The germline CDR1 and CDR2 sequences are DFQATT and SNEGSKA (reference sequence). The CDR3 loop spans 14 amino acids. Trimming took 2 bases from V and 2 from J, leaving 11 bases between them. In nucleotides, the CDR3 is TGCAGTGCTAGATCTTTGCATTCCACAGATACGCAGTATTTT. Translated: CSARSLHSTDTQYF.

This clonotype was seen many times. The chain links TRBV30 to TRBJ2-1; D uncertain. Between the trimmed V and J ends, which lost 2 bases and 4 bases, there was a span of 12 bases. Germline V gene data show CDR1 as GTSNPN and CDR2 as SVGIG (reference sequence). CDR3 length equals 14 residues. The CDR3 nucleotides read TGTGCCTGGAGTCCACCCCCCTCATACAATGAGCAGTTCTTC. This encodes CAWSPPPSYNEQFF. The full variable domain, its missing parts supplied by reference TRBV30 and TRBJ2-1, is SQTIHQWPATLVQPVGSPLSLECTVEGTSNPNLYWYRQAAGRGLQLLFYSVGIGQISSEVPQNLSASRPQDRQFILSSKKLLLSDSGFYLCAWSPPPSYNEQFFGPGTRLTVL.

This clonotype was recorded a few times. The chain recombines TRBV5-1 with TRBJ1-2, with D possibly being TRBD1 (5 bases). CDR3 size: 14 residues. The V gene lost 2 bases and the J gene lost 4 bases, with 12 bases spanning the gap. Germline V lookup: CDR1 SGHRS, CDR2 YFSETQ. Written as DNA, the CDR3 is TGCGCCAGCAGCTTAGGCCAGGGACCCTATGGCTACACCTTC. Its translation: CASSLGQGPYGYTF.

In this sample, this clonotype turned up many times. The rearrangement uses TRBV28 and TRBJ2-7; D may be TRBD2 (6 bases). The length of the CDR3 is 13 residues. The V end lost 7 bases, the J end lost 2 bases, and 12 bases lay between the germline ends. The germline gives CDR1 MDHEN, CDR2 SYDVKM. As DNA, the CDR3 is TGTGCCAGCAACGGGCTAGCGCCCTACGAGCAGTACTTC. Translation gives CASNGLAPYEQYF.

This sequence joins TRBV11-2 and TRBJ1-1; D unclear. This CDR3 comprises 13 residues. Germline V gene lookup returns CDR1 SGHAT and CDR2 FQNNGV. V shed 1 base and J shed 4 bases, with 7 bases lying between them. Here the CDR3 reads CASSLVPSTEAFF. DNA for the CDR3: TGTGCCAGCAGCTTAGTTCCCAGCACTGAAGCTTTCTTT.

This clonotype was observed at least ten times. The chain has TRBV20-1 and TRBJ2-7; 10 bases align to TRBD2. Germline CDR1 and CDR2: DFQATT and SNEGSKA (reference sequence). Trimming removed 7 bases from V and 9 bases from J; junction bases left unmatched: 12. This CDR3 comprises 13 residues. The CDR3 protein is CSVGSSGSRGQYF. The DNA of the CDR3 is TGCAGTGTAGGATCTAGCGGGAGTAGAGGGCAGTACTTC.